Shown below are 25 T cell receptor beta chains from a single sample sequenced in a study of blood T cell repertoires in COVID-19. Method: immunoSEQ multiplex PCR; TCRdb's copy keeps in-frame clones and lacks some. This sample yields roughly 150,000 clones, of which approximately 84% are seen a single time; about 5.3% belongs to the top ten. Sequenced material: PBMCs or T cells enriched from blood (not recorded which). All receptors come from a woman aged 40 to 50 with acute COVID-19.

The chain uses TRBV11-3 and TRBJ1-4; the match to TRBD1 covers 9 bases. Germline V gene lookup returns CDR1 SGHNT and CDR2 YENEEA. This CDR3 has 15 residues. The junction had 6 bases not matched to a gene; V was cut back by 3 bases and J by 7 bases. CDR3 sequence: CASSLRQGDSEKLFF. The CDR3 nucleotides read TGTGCCAGCAGCTTGAGACAGGGGGACTCTGAAAAACTGTTTTTT.

The table lists this clone with a few counts. The chain joins TRBV5-1 to TRBJ1-6; D is perhaps TRBD1 (5 bases). The germline V gene has CDR1 SGHRS and CDR2 YFSETQ. The V gene lost 2 bases and the J gene lost 8 bases, with 11 bases spanning the gap. CDR3 length: 14 amino acids. The CDR3 loop is CASSLEGVDSPLHF. The CDR3 bases are TGCGCCAGCAGCTTAGAAGGGGTGGATTCACCCCTCCACTTT.

The V gene is TRBV27, the J gene TRBJ1-5; 9 bases fit TRBD1. Germline CDR1 reads MNHEY; CDR2 reads SMNVEV (reference sequence). Trimming at V came to 6 bases and at J to 2 bases, leaving 2 bases not matched to a gene. This CDR3 region has 14 residues. CDR3 sequence reads: CASSWTGGNQPQHF. As DNA, the CDR3 is TGTGCCAGCAGCTGGACAGGGGGCAATCAGCCCCAGCATTTT.

The chain's CDR3 is CASKREKGTDTQYF. CDR3 in DNA: TGTGCCAGTAAGAGGGAAAAGGGCACAGATACGCAGTATTTT. The chain recombines TRBV19 with TRBJ2-3; D may be TRBD2 (5 bases). CDR1 and CDR2 (germline): LNHDA, SQIVND (reference sequence). V lost 7 bases and J 1 base, leaving 12 bases between the germline ends. This CDR3 has 14 residues.

In regard to this clone: The same CDR3 arises from other DNA sequences in this sample as well. This sequence joins TRBV18 and TRBJ1-1, with 7 nucleotides matching TRBD1. There are 13 residues in the CDR3. The germline V gene has CDR1 KGHSH and CDR2 LQKENI. V lost 4 bases and J lost 2; bases outside the gene matches: 1. The chain's CDR3 is CASSRQGNTEAFF. CDR3 nucleotide sequence: TGTGCCAGCTCACGACAGGGTAACACTGAAGCTTTCTTT.

The chain is built from TRBV19 and TRBJ2-6, with TRBD1 identical over 11 bases. Germline V CDR1 and CDR2: LNHDA, SQIVND (reference sequence). The trim removed 6 bases at V and 4 bases at J, leaving 8 bases unmatched. The CDR3 runs 17 residues. The CDR3 coding sequence is TGTGCCAGTAGGGACAGGGGGCTTCCGTTGGGGGCCAACGTCCTGACTTTC. As protein: CASRDRGLPLGANVLTF.

This chain links TRBV28 with TRBJ2-7; D might be TRBD2 (6 bases). Trimming pared 1 base from V and 6 bases from J, leaving 16 bases between. CDR1 and CDR2 from the germline V gene are MDHEN and SYDVKM. The CDR3 consists of 15 residues. The CDR3 DNA follows: TGTGCCAGCAGTTTATATAGCGTTCGGGGGTCCGAGCAGTACTTC. It codes for CASSLYSVRGSEQYF.

This clone showed up just once. The J gene is TRBJ1-1, the V gene TRBV12-5, with D unclear. V was trimmed by 2 bases and J by 3 bases, leaving 4 bases between them. Germline V gene lookup returns CDR1 LGHNT and CDR2 FRNRAP. The CDR3 runs to 12 residues. The CDR3 region is CASGLLYTEAFF. DNA for the CDR3: TGTGCTAGTGGTTTGTTATACACTGAAGCTTTCTTT.

In regard to this clone: A read error may explain this, as a much larger clone is one base away. CDR3 sequence: CASSLTGDTEAFF. DNA of the CDR3: TGTGCCAGCAGCTTGACAGGGGACACTGAAGCTTTCTTT. The rearrangement uses TRBV5-4 and TRBJ1-1; TRBD1 matches 7 bases. From germline, CDR1 is SGHNT and CDR2 YYREEE (reference sequence). The CDR3 contains 13 residues. V was pared by 1 base and J by 3 bases, with 0 bases of the junction left unmatched.

In its sample, this clone was seen a few times. The V call is TRBV30, the J call TRBJ1-5, with 8 bases lining up with TRBD1. CDR1 GTSNPN and CDR2 SVGIG come from the germline V gene (reference sequence). V dropped 0 bases and J dropped 7; count of bases not matched to a gene: 2. The CDR3 runs 13 residues. The CDR3 protein is CAWSVQGGQPQHF. CDR3 bases: TGTGCCTGGAGTGTACAGGGGGGACAGCCCCAGCATTTT.

This rearrangement joins TRBV5-1 to TRBJ1-2; D call uncertain. This CDR3 has 15 residues. Trimming cost V 4 bases and J 0 bases, with 13 bases left between them. Germline CDR1 is SGHRS and CDR2 is YFSETQ. CDR3 loop: CASSPPARSNYGYTF. CDR3 nucleotide sequence: TGCGCCAGCAGCCCCCCAGCGAGGTCTAACTATGGCTACACCTTC.

The V call is TRBV5-6, the J call TRBJ2-7; maybe TRBD2 (9 bases). CDR3 size: 15 residues. Trimming took 4 bases from V and 5 from J, leaving 19 bases between them. The germline CDR1 and CDR2 sequences are SGHDT and YYEEEE. The CDR3 DNA reads TGTGCCAGCAGCCGGCAGGGGGCGGGAGGGGACGAGCAGTACGTC. Protein sequence: CASSRQGAGGDEQYV.

The chain has TRBV5-1 and TRBJ2-6, with 7 nucleotides matching TRBD2. V lost 4 bases to trimming and J lost 0 bases; unmatched junction nucleotides: 4. This CDR3 is built from 16 residues. Germline V lookup: CDR1 SGHRS, CDR2 YFSETQ. The CDR3 nucleotides read TGCGCCAGCAGCCAGGGAGGGCGCTCTGGGGCCAACGTCCTGACTTTC. It encodes CASSQGGRSGANVLTF.

The rearrangement joins TRBV5-6 to TRBJ2-3; 7 bases are shared with TRBD2. CDR3 length: 14 amino acids. V gave up 7 bases and J gave up 0 bases; unmatched junction bases: 5. The germline V gene encodes CDR1 SGHDT and CDR2 YYEEEE. The CDR3 nucleotides are TGTGCCAGCGAGAGCGGGATAAGCACAGATACGCAGTATTTT. It specifies CASESGISTDTQYF.

J is TRBJ2-7 and V is TRBV7-9; tentatively, D is TRBD1 (6 bases). V was trimmed by 3 bases and J by 1 base, leaving 10 bases between them. This CDR3 contains 14 residues. Looked up from germline, CDR1 is SEHNR and CDR2 is FQNEAQ (reference sequence). In DNA, the CDR3 is TGTGCCAGCAGCTTGACAGGCCAATCCTACGAGCAGTACGTC. Translation: CASSLTGQSYEQYV.

This chain joins TRBV2 and TRBJ1-2; D remains ambiguous. Germline CDR1 and CDR2: SNHLY and FYNNEI. The V end lost 1 base, the J end lost 10 bases, and 16 bases lay between the germline ends. CDR3 length equals 14 residues. The CDR3 coding sequence is TGTGCCAGCAGTGAAGTCGAGCTCCCATCCATCTACACCTTC. Translation: CASSEVELPSIYTF.

The chain combines TRBV12-3 or TRBV12-4 with TRBJ1-2; the D is unclear. The CDR3 has 13 amino acids. Trimming took 3 bases from V and 2 from J, leaving 7 bases between them. The CDR3 loop reads CASSFSENYGYTF. The CDR3 coding sequence is TGTGCCAGCAGTTTCTCTGAGAACTATGGCTACACCTTC.

The chain has TRBV30 and TRBJ1-1; perhaps TRBD1 as D (5 bases). The CDR3 runs to 16 residues. Germline V gives CDR1 GTSNPN, CDR2 SVGIG (reference sequence). The ends were cut back, 5 bases at V and 4 bases at J, with 23 bases in the middle. As DNA, the CDR3 is TGTGCCTGGGGCCCCCTCCTACAGGCGGGGGGCACTGAAGCTTTCTTT. It encodes CAWGPLLQAGGTEAFF.

The chain couples TRBV7-8 to TRBJ2-7; no clear D. This CDR3 spans 12 amino acids. The V gene lost 5 bases and the J gene lost 0 bases, with 5 bases spanning the gap. CDR1 is SGHVS and CDR2 is FQNEAQ in the germline V gene. In nucleotides, the CDR3 is TGTGCCAGCAGCCAACTCTCCTACGAGCAGTACTTC. This encodes CASSQLSYEQYF.

The V gene is TRBV6-2 or TRBV6-3, the J gene TRBJ2-7; D gene uncertain. The V gene lost 4 bases and the J gene lost 1 base, with 11 bases spanning the gap. This CDR3 has 14 amino acids. CDR1 and CDR2 from the germline V gene are MNHEY and SVGEGT. CDR3 sequence reads: CASSSRLLSYEQYF. CDR3 in DNA: TGTGCCAGCAGTTCCCGTTTGTTGTCCTACGAGCAGTACTTC.

V usage is TRBV11-2 and J usage is TRBJ2-5, with D possibly matching TRBD2 (5 bases). CDR3 length equals 15 residues. The V end was cut by 1 base, the J end by 9 bases, with 18 bases between. Germline V gene lookup returns CDR1 SGHAT and CDR2 FQNNGV. The CDR3 is CASSLGFEGARPQYF. CDR3 DNA: TGTGCCAGCAGCTTAGGTTTTGAGGGTGCCAGGCCCCAGTACTTC. The whole variable domain, filled in from reference TRBV11-2 and TRBJ2-5, reads EAGVAQSPRYKIIEKRQSVAFWCNPISGHATLYWYQQILGQGPKLLIQFQNNGVVDDSQLPKDRFSAERLKGVDSTLKIQPAKLEDSAVYLCASSLGFEGARPQYFGPGTRLLVL.

This chain connects TRBV28 to TRBJ1-2, with 10 bases matching TRBD1. The germline CDR1 and CDR2 sequences are MDHEN and SYDVKM. Losses at the gene ends were 1 base for V and 4 bases for J; bases not matched to a gene: 3. The CDR3 is 15 amino acids. The CDR3 bases are TGTGCCAGCAGTTTATCGACAGGGGGCGGCTATGGCTACACCTTC. Protein: CASSLSTGGGYGYTF.

The V call is TRBV6-5, the J call TRBJ1-1; D perhaps matches TRBD1 (5 bases). The CDR3 is 15 amino acids. From germline, CDR1 is MNHEY and CDR2 SVGAGI. V gave up 7 bases and J gave up 1 base, with 16 bases separating them. CDR3 protein: CASKGLQAQNTEAFF. CDR3 nucleotide sequence: TGTGCCAGCAAGGGGCTCCAAGCCCAGAACACTGAAGCTTTCTTT.

V usage is TRBV5-1 and J usage is TRBJ2-1; 8 nucleotides match TRBD2. This CDR3 comprises 16 residues. Per the germline V gene, CDR1 is SGHRS and CDR2 is YFSETQ. V was clipped by 1 base and J by 1 base; unmatched bases: 4. The CDR3 DNA reads TGCGCCAGCAGCTTGCCTAGCGGGCGATCCTACAATGAGCAGTTCTTC. Amino acids: CASSLPSGRSYNEQFF. The complete variable domain, with remaining parts taken from reference TRBV5-1 and TRBJ2-1, reads KAGVTQTPRYLIKTRGQQVTLSCSPISGHRSVSWYQQTPGQGLQFLFEYFSETQRNKGNFPGRFSGRQFSNSRSEMNVSTLELGDSALYLCASSLPSGRSYNEQFFGPGTRLTVL.

The chain couples TRBV9 to TRBJ1-3, with 8 positions matching TRBD1. Germline values: CDR1 SGDLS, CDR2 YYNGEE. After removal of 4 bases from V and 8 bases from J, the junction contained 8 bases not matched to a gene. This CDR3 has 14 amino acids. This CDR3 is CASSIGQGRDTIYF. CDR3 nucleotides: TGTGCCAGCAGCATCGGACAGGGTCGTGACACCATATATTTT.